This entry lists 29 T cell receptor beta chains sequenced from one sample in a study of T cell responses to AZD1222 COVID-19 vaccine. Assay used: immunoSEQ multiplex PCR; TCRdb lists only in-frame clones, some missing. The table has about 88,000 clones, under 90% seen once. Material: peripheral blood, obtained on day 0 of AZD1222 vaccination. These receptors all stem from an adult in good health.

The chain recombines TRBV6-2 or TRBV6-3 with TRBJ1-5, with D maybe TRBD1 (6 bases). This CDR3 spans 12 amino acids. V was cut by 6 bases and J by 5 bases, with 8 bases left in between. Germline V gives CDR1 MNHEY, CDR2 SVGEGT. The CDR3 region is CASSRTDQPQHF. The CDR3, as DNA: TGTGCCAGCAGCCGGACAGATCAGCCCCAGCATTTT.

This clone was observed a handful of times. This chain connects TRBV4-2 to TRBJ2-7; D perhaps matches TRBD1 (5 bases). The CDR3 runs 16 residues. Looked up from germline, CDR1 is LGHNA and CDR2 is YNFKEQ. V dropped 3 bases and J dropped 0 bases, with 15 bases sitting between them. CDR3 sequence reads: CASSHPQWGRSYEQYF. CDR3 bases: TGTGCCAGCAGCCACCCCCAGTGGGGCCGCTCCTACGAGCAGTACTTC.

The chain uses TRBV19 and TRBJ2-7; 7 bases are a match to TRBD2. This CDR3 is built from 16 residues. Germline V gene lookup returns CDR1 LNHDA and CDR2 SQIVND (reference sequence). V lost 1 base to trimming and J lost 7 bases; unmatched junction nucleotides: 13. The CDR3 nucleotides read TGTGCCAGTAGTATAGGGGCGGCCCGCCTCGGGAGGGAGCAGTACTTC. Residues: CASSIGAARLGREQYF.

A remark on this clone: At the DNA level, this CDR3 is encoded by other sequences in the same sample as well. This chain's CDR3 is CASSVALDTEAFF. The CDR3 DNA reads as TGTGCCAGCAGCGTAGCTTTAGACACTGAAGCTTTCTTT. The chain has TRBV9 and TRBJ1-1, with D unclear. The V end lost 0 bases, the J end lost 3 bases, and 6 bases lay between the germline ends. The CDR3 is 13 amino acids. Germline CDR1 and CDR2: SGDLS and YYNGEE.

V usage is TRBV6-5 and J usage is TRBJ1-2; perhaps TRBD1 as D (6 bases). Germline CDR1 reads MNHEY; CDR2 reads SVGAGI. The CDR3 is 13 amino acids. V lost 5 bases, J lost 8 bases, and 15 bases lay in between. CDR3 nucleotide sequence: TGTGCCAGCAGTCCCCTCGGGGGGCTCGGCTACACCTTC. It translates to CASSPLGGLGYTF.

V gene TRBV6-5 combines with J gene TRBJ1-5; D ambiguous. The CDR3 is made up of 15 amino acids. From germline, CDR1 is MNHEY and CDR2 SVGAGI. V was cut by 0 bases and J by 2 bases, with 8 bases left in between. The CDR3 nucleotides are TGTGCCAGCAGTTACTCGTGGGCCCGCAATCAGCCCCAGCATTTT. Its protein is CASSYSWARNQPQHF.

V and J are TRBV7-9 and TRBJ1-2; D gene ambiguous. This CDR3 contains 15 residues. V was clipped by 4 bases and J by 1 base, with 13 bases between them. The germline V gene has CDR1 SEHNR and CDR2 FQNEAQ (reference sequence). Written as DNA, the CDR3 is TGTGCCAGCAGCTCCTCCCCAGCGGGTAACTATGGCTACACCTTC. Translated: CASSSSPAGNYGYTF.

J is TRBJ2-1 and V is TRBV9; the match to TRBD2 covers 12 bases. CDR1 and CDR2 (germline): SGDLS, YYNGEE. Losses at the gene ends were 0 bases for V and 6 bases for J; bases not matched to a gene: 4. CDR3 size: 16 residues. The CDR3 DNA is TGTGCCAGCAGCGTAGACCTAGCGGGAGGGACCAATGAGCAGTTCTTC. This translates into CASSVDLAGGTNEQFF.

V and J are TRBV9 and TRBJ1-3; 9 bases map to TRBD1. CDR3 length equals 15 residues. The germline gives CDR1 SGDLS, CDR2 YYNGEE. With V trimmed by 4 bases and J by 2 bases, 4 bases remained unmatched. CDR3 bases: TGTGCCAGCAGCCTTCGGACAGGGGCTGGAAACACCATATATTTT. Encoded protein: CASSLRTGAGNTIYF.

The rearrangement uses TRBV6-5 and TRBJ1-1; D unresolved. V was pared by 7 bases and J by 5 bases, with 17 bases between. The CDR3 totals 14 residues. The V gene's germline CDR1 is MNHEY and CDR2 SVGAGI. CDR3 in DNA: TGTGCCAGCAAAAATGCACAGCTTTTGACTGAAGCTTTCTTT. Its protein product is CASKNAQLLTEAFF.

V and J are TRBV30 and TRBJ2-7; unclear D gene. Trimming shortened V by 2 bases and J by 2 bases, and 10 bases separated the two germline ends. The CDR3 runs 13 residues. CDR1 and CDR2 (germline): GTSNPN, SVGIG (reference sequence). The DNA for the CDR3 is TGTGCCTGGAGTTATGACTCGACCTACGAGCAGTACTTC. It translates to CAWSYDSTYEQYF.

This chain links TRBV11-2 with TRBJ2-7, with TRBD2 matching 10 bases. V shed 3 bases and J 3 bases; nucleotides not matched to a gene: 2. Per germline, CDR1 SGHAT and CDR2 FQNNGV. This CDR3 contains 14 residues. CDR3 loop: CASSLTSGYYEQYF. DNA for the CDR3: TGTGCCAGCAGCTTGACTAGCGGGTACTACGAGCAGTACTTC.

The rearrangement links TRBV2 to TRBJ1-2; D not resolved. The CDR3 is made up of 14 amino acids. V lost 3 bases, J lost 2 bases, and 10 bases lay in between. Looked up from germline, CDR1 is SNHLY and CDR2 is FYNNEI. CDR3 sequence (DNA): TGTGCCAGCAGTGAGGCAATATCCAACTATGGCTACACCTTC. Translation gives CASSEAISNYGYTF.

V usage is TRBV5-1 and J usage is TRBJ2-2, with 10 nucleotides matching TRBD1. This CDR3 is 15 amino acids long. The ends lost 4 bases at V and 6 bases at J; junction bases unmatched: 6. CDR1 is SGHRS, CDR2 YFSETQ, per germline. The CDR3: CASSGGQGFAGELFF. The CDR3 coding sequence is TGCGCCAGCAGCGGGGGACAGGGGTTTGCCGGGGAGCTGTTTTTT.

CDR3 protein: CASSPRRNTGELFF. CDR3 sequence (DNA): TGTGCCAGCAGCCCTCGACGGAACACCGGGGAGCTGTTTTTT. The chain is built from TRBV9 and TRBJ2-2; D ambiguous. The CDR3 runs to 14 residues. The ends were cut back, 4 bases at V and 1 base at J, with 8 bases in the middle. The germline V gene encodes CDR1 SGDLS and CDR2 YYNGEE. Combining the CDR3 with reference TRBV9 and TRBJ2-2 gives the whole variable domain DSGVTQTPKHLITATGQRVTLRCSPRSGDLSVYWYQQSLDQGLQFLIQYYNGEERAKGNILERFSAQQFPDLHSELNLSSLELGDSALYFCASSPRRNTGELFFGEGSRLTVL.

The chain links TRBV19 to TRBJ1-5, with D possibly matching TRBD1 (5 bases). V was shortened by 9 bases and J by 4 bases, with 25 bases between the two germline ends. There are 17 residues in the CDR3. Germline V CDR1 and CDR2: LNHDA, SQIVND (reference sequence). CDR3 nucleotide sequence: TGTGCCAGCAGCCGGGACTGGGAAATTTTGTGGAATCAGCCCCAGCATTTT. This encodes CASSRDWEILWNQPQHF.

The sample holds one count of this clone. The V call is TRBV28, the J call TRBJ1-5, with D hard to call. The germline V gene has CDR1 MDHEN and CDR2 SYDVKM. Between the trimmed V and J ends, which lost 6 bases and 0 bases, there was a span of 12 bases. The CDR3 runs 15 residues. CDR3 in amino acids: CASSLDYYSNQPQHF. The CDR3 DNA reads TGTGCCAGCAGCTTAGATTATTATAGCAATCAGCCCCAGCATTTT. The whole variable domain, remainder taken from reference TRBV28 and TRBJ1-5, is DVKVTQSSRYLVKRTGEKVFLECVQDMDHENMFWYRQDPGLGLRLIYFSYDVKMKEKGDIPEGYSVSREKKERFSLILESASTNQTSMYLCASSLDYYSNQPQHFGDGTRLSIL.

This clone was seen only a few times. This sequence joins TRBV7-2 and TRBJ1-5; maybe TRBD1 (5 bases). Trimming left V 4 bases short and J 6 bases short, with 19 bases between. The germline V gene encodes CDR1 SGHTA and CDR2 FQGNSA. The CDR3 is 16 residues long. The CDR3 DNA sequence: TGTGCCAGCAGCTCCGGAAGGGGCGGAGGGAGTCAGCCCCAGCATTTT. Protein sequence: CASSSGRGGGSQPQHF.

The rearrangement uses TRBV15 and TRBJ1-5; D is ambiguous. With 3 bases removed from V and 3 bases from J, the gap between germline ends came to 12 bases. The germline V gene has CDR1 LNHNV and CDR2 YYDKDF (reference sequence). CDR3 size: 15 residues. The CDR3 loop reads CATSRKLAVNQPQHF. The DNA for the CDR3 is TGTGCCACCAGCAGGAAACTAGCAGTCAATCAGCCCCAGCATTTT.

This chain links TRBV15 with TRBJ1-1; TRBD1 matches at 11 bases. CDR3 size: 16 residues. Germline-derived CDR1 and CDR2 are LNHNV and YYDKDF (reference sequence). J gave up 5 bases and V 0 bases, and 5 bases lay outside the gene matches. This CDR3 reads CATSRDPGQGGTEAFF. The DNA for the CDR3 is TGTGCCACCAGCAGAGACCCGGGACAGGGGGGGACTGAAGCTTTCTTT.

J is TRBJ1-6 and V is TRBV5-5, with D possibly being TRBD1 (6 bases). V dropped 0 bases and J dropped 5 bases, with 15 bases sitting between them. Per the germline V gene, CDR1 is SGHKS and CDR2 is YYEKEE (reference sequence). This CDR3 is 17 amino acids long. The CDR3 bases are TGTGCCAGCAGCTTGGAGTGGGGGCCCCTCGATAATTCACCCCTCCACTTT. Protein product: CASSLEWGPLDNSPLHF.

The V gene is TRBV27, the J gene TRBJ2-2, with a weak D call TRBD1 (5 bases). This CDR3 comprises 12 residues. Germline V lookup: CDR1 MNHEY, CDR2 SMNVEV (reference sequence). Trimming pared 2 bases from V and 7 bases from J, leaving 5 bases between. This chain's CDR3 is CASSLQGGELFF. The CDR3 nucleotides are TGTGCCAGCAGTTTACAGGGCGGGGAGCTGTTTTTT.

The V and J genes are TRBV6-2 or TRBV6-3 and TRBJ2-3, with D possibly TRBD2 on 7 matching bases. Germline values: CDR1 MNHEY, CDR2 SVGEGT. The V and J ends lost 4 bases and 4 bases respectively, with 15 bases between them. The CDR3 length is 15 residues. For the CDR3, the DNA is TGTGCCAGCAGTTCGAGGCGGGGGCAGGCAGATACGCAGTATTTT. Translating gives CASSSRRGQADTQYF.

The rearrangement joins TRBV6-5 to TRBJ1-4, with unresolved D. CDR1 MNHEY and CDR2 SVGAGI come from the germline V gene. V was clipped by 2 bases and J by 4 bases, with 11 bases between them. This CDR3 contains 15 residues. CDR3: CASSYTRQFNEKLFF. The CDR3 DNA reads TGTGCCAGCAGTTACACCCGGCAGTTTAATGAAAAACTGTTTTTT.

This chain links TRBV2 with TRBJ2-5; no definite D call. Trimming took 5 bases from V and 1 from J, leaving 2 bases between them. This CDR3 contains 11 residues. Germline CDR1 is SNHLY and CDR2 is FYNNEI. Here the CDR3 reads CASSSQETQYF. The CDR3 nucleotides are TGTGCCAGCAGTAGCCAAGAGACCCAGTACTTC.

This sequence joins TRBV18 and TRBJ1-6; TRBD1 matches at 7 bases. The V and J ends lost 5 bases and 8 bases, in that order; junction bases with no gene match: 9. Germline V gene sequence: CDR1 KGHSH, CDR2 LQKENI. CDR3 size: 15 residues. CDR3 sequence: CASSARDSRDSPLHF. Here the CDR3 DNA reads TGTGCCAGCTCAGCCCGGGACAGTAGAGATTCACCCCTCCACTTT.

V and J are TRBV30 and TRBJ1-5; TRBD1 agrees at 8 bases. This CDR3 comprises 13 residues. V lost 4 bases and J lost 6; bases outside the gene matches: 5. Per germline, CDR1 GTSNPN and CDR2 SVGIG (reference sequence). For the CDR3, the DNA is TGTGCCTGGACCACGGACAGGGCTCAGCCCCAGCATTTT. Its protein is CAWTTDRAQPQHF.

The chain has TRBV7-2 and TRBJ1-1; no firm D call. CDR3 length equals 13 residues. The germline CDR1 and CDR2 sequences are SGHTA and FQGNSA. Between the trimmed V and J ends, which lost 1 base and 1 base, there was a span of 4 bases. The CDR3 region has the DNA TGTGCCAGCAGCTTAGTACGGAACACTGAAGCTTTCTTT. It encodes CASSLVRNTEAFF.

The CDR3 sequence is CASSASPRESNQPQHF. In nucleotides, the CDR3 is TGCGCCAGCAGCGCCTCTCCCAGGGAAAGCAATCAGCCCCAGCATTTT. This chain joins TRBV5-1 and TRBJ1-5, with D perhaps matching TRBD1 (5 bases). Germline-derived CDR1 and CDR2 are SGHRS and YFSETQ. The CDR3 totals 16 residues. The V and J ends lost 4 bases and 1 base respectively, with 15 bases between them.